Following are 18 T cell receptor beta chains from one sample sequenced in a study of T-cell memory formation after mild COVID-19. TCRdb reanalysed the 5' RACE reads using MiXCR and keeps one entry per CDR3 protein. The sample lists approximately 490,000 distinct CDR3 sequences, 20% occurring once. Material: PBMCs or a T cell subset sorted from them (not recorded which). All receptors derive from an adult woman who had mild COVID-19 (a few samples of this study predate the infection). Cell type and time point are not known.

This clonotype has more than one count but fewer than ten. This rearrangement joins TRBV18 to TRBJ1-1; D uncertain. Trimming shortened V by 1 base and J by 3 bases, and 15 bases separated the two germline ends. The CDR3 loop spans 16 amino acids. Germline-derived CDR1 and CDR2 are KGHSH and LQKENI. CDR3 in DNA: TGTGCCAGCTCACCACTTCAAAGCAGGAGCCACACTGAAGCTTTCTTT. This sequence encodes CASSPLQSRSHTEAFF.

This CDR3 reads CASSWTRGGKETQYF. The CDR3 DNA sequence: TGCGCCAGCAGCTGGACTAGGGGGGGAAAAGAGACCCAGTACTTC. V and J are TRBV5-1 and TRBJ2-5; D is perhaps TRBD2 (7 bases). V was clipped by 3 bases and J by 3 bases, with 15 bases between them. The germline V gene has CDR1 SGHRS and CDR2 YFSETQ. This CDR3 comprises 15 residues. The full variable domain, its missing parts supplied by reference TRBV5-1 and TRBJ2-5, is KAGVTQTPRYLIKTRGQQVTLSCSPISGHRSVSWYQQTPGQGLQFLFEYFSETQRNKGNFPGRFSGRQFSNSRSEMNVSTLELGDSALYLCASSWTRGGKETQYFGPGTRLLVL.

This clonotype has a handful of counts. The chain joins TRBV9 to TRBJ2-7, with TRBD2 identical over 12 bases. The CDR3 runs to 16 residues. The V segment lost 0 bases and the J segment 2 bases; nucleotides outside the gene matches: 3. CDR1 SGDLS and CDR2 YYNGEE come from the germline V gene. The CDR3 DNA sequence: TGTGCCAGCAGCGTAGACCTAGCGGGGGGGACCTACGAGCAGTACTTC. Its protein is CASSVDLAGGTYEQYF.

This clonotype was observed at least ten times. V is TRBV6-5 and J is TRBJ2-1, with 16 bases matching TRBD2. The CDR3 consists of 22 residues. The V segment lost 0 bases and the J segment 0 bases; nucleotides outside the gene matches: 11. The germline CDR1 and CDR2 sequences are MNHEY and SVGAGI. The CDR3 protein is CASSYSLTGTSGGDSSYNEQFF. The DNA of the CDR3 is TGTGCCAGCAGTTACTCCCTGACCGGGACTAGCGGGGGGGACAGCTCCTACAATGAGCAGTTCTTC.

The rearrangement links TRBV5-1 to TRBJ1-1; no firm D call. The germline V gene encodes CDR1 SGHRS and CDR2 YFSETQ. The length of the CDR3 is 14 residues. The V end lost 4 bases, the J end lost 4 bases, and 14 bases lay between the germline ends. DNA of the CDR3: TGCGCCAGCAGCCGGAGTCGTGGGTCCACTGAAGCTTTCTTT. It specifies CASSRSRGSTEAFF.

The chain uses TRBV3-1 and TRBJ2-3; D may be TRBD1 or TRBD2 (5 bases each). The CDR3 extends over 13 amino acids. The V end was cut by 3 bases, the J end by 14 bases, with 18 bases between. The germline CDR1 and CDR2 sequences are LGHDT and YNNKEL (reference sequence). The CDR3 loop reads CASSHTRDPGLYF. DNA of the CDR3: TGTGCCAGCAGCCATACCCGGGACCCTGGGCTGTATTTT.

The chain combines TRBV4-3 with TRBJ2-1; 11 nucleotides agree with TRBD2. The junction had 7 bases not matched to a gene; V was cut back by 1 base and J by 8 bases. The CDR3 loop spans 16 amino acids. In germline, CDR1 is LGHNA, CDR2 YSLEER. The CDR3 DNA follows: TGCGCCAGCAGCCAAGCCCGACTAGCGGGACGGGATGAGCAGTTCTTC. Translation gives CASSQARLAGRDEQFF.

J is TRBJ2-7 and V is TRBV2, with TRBD1 matching 8 bases. Trimming removed 7 bases from V and 2 bases from J; junction bases left unmatched: 7. The CDR3 runs to 14 residues. From germline, CDR1 is SNHLY and CDR2 FYNNEI. CDR3 in amino acids: CASIFGTGTYEQYF. CDR3 nucleotide sequence: TGTGCCAGCATTTTCGGGACAGGTACCTACGAGCAGTACTTC.

This clonotype was seen many times. The CDR3 region is CASSLPGEPQHF. DNA for the CDR3: TGTGCCAGCAGCTTACCGGGGGAGCCCCAGCATTTT. The chain carries TRBV7-2 and TRBJ1-5, with D maybe TRBD1 (5 bases). The CDR3 loop spans 12 amino acids. Trimming pared 2 bases from V and 8 bases from J, leaving 7 bases between. Germline values: CDR1 SGHTA, CDR2 FQGNSA.

V gene TRBV20-1 combines with J gene TRBJ2-4; D is ambiguous. CDR1 DFQATT and CDR2 SNEGSKA come from the germline V gene (reference sequence). The CDR3 loop spans 12 amino acids. The V end was cut by 0 bases, the J end by 9 bases, with 9 bases between. DNA of the CDR3: TGCAGTGCTAGAGATCTGATGTCCATTCAGTACTTC. This translates into CSARDLMSIQYF.

The sample holds many counts of this clonotype. The V gene is TRBV7-6, the J gene TRBJ2-7; TRBD2 agrees at 8 bases. V gave up 1 base and J gave up 1 base; unmatched junction bases: 3. From germline, CDR1 is SGHVS and CDR2 FNYEAQ. The CDR3 is made up of 15 amino acids. The CDR3 coding sequence is TGTGCCAGCAGCTTAGGAGGACTAGCTTCCTACGAGCAGTACTTC. This encodes CASSLGGLASYEQYF.

V gene TRBV6-2 or TRBV6-3 combines with J gene TRBJ1-2, with a possible D match to TRBD1 (5 bases). Germline CDR1 is MNHEY and CDR2 is SVGEGT. The V gene lost 6 bases and the J gene lost 6 bases, with 11 bases spanning the gap. The CDR3 spans 12 residues. DNA for the CDR3: TGTGCCAGCAGGCAGGGTATCGATGGCTACACCTTC. Protein sequence: CASRQGIDGYTF.

This clonotype showed up just a few times. The rearrangement links TRBV29-1 to TRBJ2-2, with D unresolved. The length of the CDR3 is 14 residues. Trimming removed 7 bases at V and 0 bases at J, with 12 bases between. The V gene's germline CDR1 is SQVTM and CDR2 ANQGSEA. The DNA for the CDR3 is TGCAGCGCATTACAACAGACGAACACCGGGGAGCTGTTTTTT. The encoded protein is CSALQQTNTGELFF.

This clonotype was detected a few times. The chain employs TRBV28 and TRBJ2-5; 15 bases map to TRBD2. Germline V gives CDR1 MDHEN, CDR2 SYDVKM. CDR3 length: 19 amino acids. Losses at the gene ends were 6 bases for V and 5 bases for J; bases not matched to a gene: 16. CDR3 region: CASSPEPGLAGGRGETQYF. The CDR3 DNA reads as TGTGCCAGCAGCCCCGAACCGGGACTAGCGGGAGGTCGGGGTGAGACCCAGTACTTC.

This sequence joins TRBV6-5 and TRBJ2-3, with D uncertain. From germline, CDR1 is MNHEY and CDR2 SVGAGI. Trimming removed 0 bases from V and 10 bases from J, with 11 bases in between. The CDR3 is made up of 13 amino acids. The CDR3 DNA follows: TGTGCCAGCAGTTACTCAAGACTGGATTCGCAGTATTTT. Its protein product is CASSYSRLDSQYF.

The V gene is TRBV4-1, the J gene TRBJ2-5; D not certain. V lost 1 base and J 2 bases, leaving 14 bases between the germline ends. Per germline, CDR1 MGHRA and CDR2 YSYEKL. There are 16 residues in the CDR3. The CDR3 coding sequence is TGCGCCAGCAGCCAAGGAGACACATTTTCACAAGAGACCCAGTACTTC. It codes for CASSQGDTFSQETQYF.

In this sample, this clonotype turned up many times. The J gene is TRBJ1-1, the V gene TRBV4-1; TRBD1 agrees at 7 bases. Looked up from germline, CDR1 is MGHRA and CDR2 is YSYEKL. There are 17 residues in the CDR3. V lost 0 bases, J lost 1 base, and 8 bases stayed unmatched. The CDR3 protein is CASSQDLPHRGNTEAFF. The CDR3 DNA reads as TGCGCCAGCAGCCAAGATCTACCGCACAGGGGGAACACTGAAGCTTTCTTT.

This clonotype was picked up a small number of times. The CDR3 coding sequence is TGTGCCAGCTCACCGGGGGGAGCTAGCAATCAGCCCCAGCATTTT. It translates to CASSPGGASNQPQHF. This chain connects TRBV18 to TRBJ1-5, with a tentative D call TRBD1 (5 bases). The germline V and J ends were trimmed by 3 bases and 0 bases, with 9 bases remaining between them. This CDR3 has 15 residues. Looked up from germline, CDR1 is KGHSH and CDR2 is LQKENI.